A selection of T cell receptor beta chains follows, all from one sample in a study of cytomegalovirus exposure and HLA in healthy donors. Profiled with immunoSEQ multiplex PCR; TCRdb holds only in-frame clones, not every one. The repertoire includes fewer than 200,000 clones, around 81% of them detected once, and over 10% sits in the top ten. The sample comprised PBMCs. The source is a woman aged 45-65 years in good health and CMV-seronegative. The CDR3 runs from the conserved cysteine through the conserved F or W. The D gene is left open where the match is weak. Not every row has a clone size; where given, it reads once, few, many or a size class.

V gene	J gene	clone size	D gene	CDR3 DNA	CDR3 protein
TRBV4-3	TRBJ1-1	NA	TRBD1	TGCGCCAGCAGCTTGCGGACAGGGAACACTGAAGCTTTCTTT	CASSLRTGNTEAFF
TRBV2	TRBJ2-1	NA	NA	TGTGCCAGCAGTGGATCGACACTAGGTAACTACAATGAGCAGTTCTTC	CASSGSTLGNYNEQFF
TRBV10-3	TRBJ2-7	NA	NA	TGTGCCACCAACCAGGGCTACGAGCAGTACTTC	CATNQGYEQYF
TRBV27	TRBJ1-5	NA	NA	TGTGCCAGCAGTTTAGACTATACTCAGCCCCAGCATTTT	CASSLDYTQPQHF
TRBV2	TRBJ2-1	NA	NA	TGTGCCAGCAGTGACGATGTGGGGGCTAATGAGCAGTTCTTC	CASSDDVGANEQFF
TRBV7-9	TRBJ2-5	few	NA	TGTGCCAGCAGCTTAGCAACAGGGTATCTAAGGGAGACCCAGTACTTC	CASSLATGYLRETQYF
TRBV4-3	TRBJ1-2	NA	TRBD1	TGCGCCAGCAGCCAAGAAGGGACAGGTCCCCCCTTATATGGCTACACCTTC	CASSQEGTGPPLYGYTF
TRBV30	TRBJ2-7	NA	TRBD2	TGTGCCTGGAGCGAAGGACTAGCGGGAGTCGAGCAGTACTTC	CAWSEGLAGVEQYF
TRBV7-2	TRBJ1-1	NA	TRBD1	TGTGCCAGCTCGGGACAGGCGAACACTGAAGCTTTCTTT	CASSGQANTEAFF
TRBV5-4	TRBJ1-3	NA	NA	TGTGCCAGCAGCTTAGCGGGGTTGACTGGAAACACCATATATTTT	CASSLAGLTGNTIYF
TRBV5-4	TRBJ2-1	NA	NA	TGTGCCAGCAGCTGGGCAACTAGCCGCCGTAATGAGCAGTTCTTC	CASSWATSRRNEQFF
TRBV27	TRBJ1-1	NA	NA	TGTGCCAGCAGTTCCCGGGGTCAGCGACTGAACACTGAAGCTTTCTTT	CASSSRGQRLNTEAFF
TRBV6-1	TRBJ1-3	NA	NA	TGTGCCAGCGCGCAAGGGGTGGGTGGAAACACCATATATTTT	CASAQGVGGNTIYF
TRBV4-3	TRBJ2-2	few	NA	TGCGCCAGCAGCCTGGCAGGGAACACCGGGGAGCTGTTTTTT	CASSLAGNTGELFF
TRBV6-6	TRBJ2-7	NA	NA	TGTGCCAGCAGTGAGCGACAGAGCGAGCAGTACTTC	CASSERQSEQYF
TRBV28	TRBJ1-4	NA	NA	TGTGCCAGCAGTCCCGCTGCGAAGGGGAATGAAAAACTGTTTTTT	CASSPAAKGNEKLFF
TRBV5-1	TRBJ1-1	once	NA	TGCGCCAGCAGCTTGTTTACAATGGACACTGAAGCTTTCTTT	CASSLFTMDTEAFF
TRBV19	TRBJ2-6	NA	TRBD1	TGTGCCAGTTCGGGGACAGGGGGCTCTGGGGCCAACGTCCTGACTTTC	CASSGTGGSGANVLTF
TRBV5-4	TRBJ1-2	NA	TRBD1	TGTGCCAGCAGCCCCCGCCCCTACAGGGGGAGCAGCTATGGCTACACCTTC	CASSPRPYRGSSYGYTF
TRBV11-2	TRBJ2-4	few	TRBD1	TGTGCCAGCAGCGGATGGGGACAGGGGGCGCTGGGCAAAAACATTCAGTACTTC	CASSGWGQGALGKNIQYF
TRBV11-2	TRBJ2-5	NA	TRBD1	TGTGCCAGCAGCCTCGGACAGGGGTTGGTCCAAGAGACCCAGTACTTC	CASSLGQGLVQETQYF
TRBV11-2	TRBJ1-5	NA	NA	TGTGCCAGCAGCTTAGATGGAGTTAGCAATCAGCCCCAGCATTTT	CASSLDGVSNQPQHF
TRBV5-4	TRBJ2-3	NA	NA	TGTGCCAGCGCTATCACAGGGCGGGCAGATACGCAGTATTTT	CASAITGRADTQYF
TRBV6-6	TRBJ2-2	NA	TRBD2	TGTGCCAGCAGTTTGGATCGGGGGGGCGGGGAGCTGTTTTTT	CASSLDRGGGELFF
TRBV27	TRBJ1-3	NA	TRBD1	TGTGCCAGCAGGCCAGACAAGGACAGGGCCGGAAACACCATATATTTT	CASRPDKDRAGNTIYF
TRBV5-1	TRBJ1-3	NA	NA	TGCGCCAGCAGCGGGGGACTCCGTTCTGGAAACACCATATATTTT	CASSGGLRSGNTIYF
TRBV7-2	TRBJ2-5	NA	NA	TGTGCCAGCAGCTTAGCGAGGCAGGGGCAAGAGACCCAGTACTTC	CASSLARQGQETQYF